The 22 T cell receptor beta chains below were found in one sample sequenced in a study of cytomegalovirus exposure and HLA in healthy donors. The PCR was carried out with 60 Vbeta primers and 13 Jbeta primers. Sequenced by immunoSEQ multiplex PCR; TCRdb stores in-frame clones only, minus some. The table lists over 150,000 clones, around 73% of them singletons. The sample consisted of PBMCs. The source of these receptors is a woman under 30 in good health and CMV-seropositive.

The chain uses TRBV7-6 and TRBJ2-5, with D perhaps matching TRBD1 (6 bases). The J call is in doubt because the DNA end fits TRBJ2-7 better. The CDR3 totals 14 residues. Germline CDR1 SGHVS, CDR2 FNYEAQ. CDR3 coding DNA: TGTGCCAGCAGCCCACCGGACAGCTCCTACGAGCAGTACTTC. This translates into CASSPPDSSYEQYF.

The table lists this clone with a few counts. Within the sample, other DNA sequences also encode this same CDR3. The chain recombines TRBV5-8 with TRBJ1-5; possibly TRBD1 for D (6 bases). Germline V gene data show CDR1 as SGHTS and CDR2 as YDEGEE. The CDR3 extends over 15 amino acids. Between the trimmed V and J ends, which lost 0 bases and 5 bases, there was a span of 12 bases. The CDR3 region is CASSLAGGGHQPQHF. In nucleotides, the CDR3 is TGTGCCAGCAGCTTGGCCGGGGGGGGCCATCAGCCCCAGCATTTT.

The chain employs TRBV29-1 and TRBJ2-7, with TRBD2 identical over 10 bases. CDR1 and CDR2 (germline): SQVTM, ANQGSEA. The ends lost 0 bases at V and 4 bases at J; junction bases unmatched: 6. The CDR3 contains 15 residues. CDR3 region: CSVEDTAGGRYEQYF. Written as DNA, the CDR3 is TGCAGCGTTGAAGATACAGCGGGGGGGAGGTACGAGCAGTACTTC.

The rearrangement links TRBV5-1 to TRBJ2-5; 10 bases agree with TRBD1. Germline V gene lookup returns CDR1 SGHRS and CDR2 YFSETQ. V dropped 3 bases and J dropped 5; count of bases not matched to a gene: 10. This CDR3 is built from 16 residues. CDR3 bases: TGCGCCAGCAGCTCCGGTCAGGGACAGGGGTCGGAGACCCAGTACTTC. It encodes CASSSGQGQGSETQYF.

CDR3 region: CASSVAGTGGAGTEAFF. DNA of the CDR3: TGTGCCAGCAGCGTAGCTGGGACAGGGGGCGCAGGGACTGAAGCTTTCTTT. The V and J genes are TRBV9 and TRBJ1-1; 12 nucleotides match TRBD1. Germline trimming cut 0 bases from V and 5 bases from J; bases unmatched to any gene: 8. The CDR3 extends over 17 amino acids. The V gene's germline CDR1 is SGDLS and CDR2 YYNGEE. Combining the CDR3 with reference TRBV9 and TRBJ1-1 gives the whole variable domain DSGVTQTPKHLITATGQRVTLRCSPRSGDLSVYWYQQSLDQGLQFLIQYYNGEERAKGNILERFSAQQFPDLHSELNLSSLELGDSALYFCASSVAGTGGAGTEAFFGQGTRLTVV.

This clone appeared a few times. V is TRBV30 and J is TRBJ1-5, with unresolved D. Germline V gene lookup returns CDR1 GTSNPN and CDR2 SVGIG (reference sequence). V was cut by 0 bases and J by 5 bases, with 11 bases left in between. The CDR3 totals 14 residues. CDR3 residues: CAWSVLTDDQPQHF. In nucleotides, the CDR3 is TGTGCCTGGAGTGTACTTACAGACGATCAGCCCCAGCATTTT.

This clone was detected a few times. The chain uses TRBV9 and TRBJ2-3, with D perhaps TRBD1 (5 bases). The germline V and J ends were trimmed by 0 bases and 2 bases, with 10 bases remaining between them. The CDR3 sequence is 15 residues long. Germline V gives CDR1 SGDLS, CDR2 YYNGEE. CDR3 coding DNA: TGTGCCAGCAGCGTAGGGGGCAGTCCCACAGATACGCAGTATTTT. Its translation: CASSVGGSPTDTQYF.

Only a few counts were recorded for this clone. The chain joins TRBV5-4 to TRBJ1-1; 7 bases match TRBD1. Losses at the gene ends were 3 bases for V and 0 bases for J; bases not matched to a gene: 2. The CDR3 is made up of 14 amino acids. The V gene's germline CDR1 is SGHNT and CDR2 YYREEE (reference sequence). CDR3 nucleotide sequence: TGTGCCAGCAGCTCGGGACAGTTGAACACTGAAGCTTTCTTT. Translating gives CASSSGQLNTEAFF.

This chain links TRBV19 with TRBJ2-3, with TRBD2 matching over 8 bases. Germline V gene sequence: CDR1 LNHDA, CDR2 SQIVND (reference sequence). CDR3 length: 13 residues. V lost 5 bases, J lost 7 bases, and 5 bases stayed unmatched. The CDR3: CASSPGTRNTQYF. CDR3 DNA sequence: TGTGCCAGTAGTCCCGGGACTAGGAATACGCAGTATTTT.

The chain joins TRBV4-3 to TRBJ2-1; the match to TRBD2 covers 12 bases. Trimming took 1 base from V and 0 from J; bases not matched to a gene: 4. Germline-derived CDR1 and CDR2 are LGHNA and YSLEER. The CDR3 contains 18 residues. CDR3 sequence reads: CASSQGTSGGSSYNEQFF. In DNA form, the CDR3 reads TGCGCCAGCAGCCAAGGCACTAGCGGGGGGAGCTCCTACAATGAGCAGTTCTTC.

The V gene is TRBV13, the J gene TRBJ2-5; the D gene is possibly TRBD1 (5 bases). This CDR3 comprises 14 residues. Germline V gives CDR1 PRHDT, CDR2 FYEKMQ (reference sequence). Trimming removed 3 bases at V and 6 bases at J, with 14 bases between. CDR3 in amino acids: CASSFSQGKKTQYF. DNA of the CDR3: TGTGCCAGCAGCTTTAGTCAGGGTAAAAAGACCCAGTACTTC.

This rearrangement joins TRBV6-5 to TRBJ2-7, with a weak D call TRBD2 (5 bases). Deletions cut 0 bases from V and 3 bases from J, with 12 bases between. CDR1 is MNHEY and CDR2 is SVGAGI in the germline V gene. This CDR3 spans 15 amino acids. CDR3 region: CASSYSTGSVYEQYF. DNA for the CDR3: TGTGCCAGCAGTTACTCGACGGGGTCGGTCTACGAGCAGTACTTC.

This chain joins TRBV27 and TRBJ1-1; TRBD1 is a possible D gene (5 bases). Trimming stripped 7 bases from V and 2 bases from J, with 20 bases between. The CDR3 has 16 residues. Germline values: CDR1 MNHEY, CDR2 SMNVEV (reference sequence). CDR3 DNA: TGTGCCAGCATGGTCGGAATGGGGGGATTAAACACTGAAGCTTTCTTT. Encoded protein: CASMVGMGGLNTEAFF.

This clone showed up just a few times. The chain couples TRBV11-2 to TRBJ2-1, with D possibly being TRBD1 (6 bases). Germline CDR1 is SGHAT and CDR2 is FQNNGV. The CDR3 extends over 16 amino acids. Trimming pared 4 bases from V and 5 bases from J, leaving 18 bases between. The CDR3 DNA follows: TGTGCCAGCAGCTCCTATACCAGGGGACGCAACAATGAGCAGTTCTTC. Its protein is CASSSYTRGRNNEQFF.

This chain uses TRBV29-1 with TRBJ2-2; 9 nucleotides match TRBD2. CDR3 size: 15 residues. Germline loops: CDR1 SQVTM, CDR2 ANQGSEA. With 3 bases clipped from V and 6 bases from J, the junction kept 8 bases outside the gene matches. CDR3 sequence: CSVDSSGGWAGELFF. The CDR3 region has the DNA TGCAGCGTTGACTCGAGCGGGGGGTGGGCCGGGGAGCTGTTTTTT.

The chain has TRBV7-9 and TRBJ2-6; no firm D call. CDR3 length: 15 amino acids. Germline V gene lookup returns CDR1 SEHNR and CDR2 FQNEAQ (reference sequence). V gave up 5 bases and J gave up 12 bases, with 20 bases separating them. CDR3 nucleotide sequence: TGTGCCAGCAGCCCCGAACGACTGACGATCGGCGTCCTGACTTTC. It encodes CASSPERLTIGVLTF.

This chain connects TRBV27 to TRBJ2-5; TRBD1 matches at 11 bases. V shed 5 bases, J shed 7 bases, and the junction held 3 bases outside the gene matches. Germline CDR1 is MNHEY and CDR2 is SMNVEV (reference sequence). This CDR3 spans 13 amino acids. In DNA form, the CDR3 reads TGTGCCAGCAGTCCGGGACAGGGGGTGACCCAGTACTTC. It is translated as CASSPGQGVTQYF.

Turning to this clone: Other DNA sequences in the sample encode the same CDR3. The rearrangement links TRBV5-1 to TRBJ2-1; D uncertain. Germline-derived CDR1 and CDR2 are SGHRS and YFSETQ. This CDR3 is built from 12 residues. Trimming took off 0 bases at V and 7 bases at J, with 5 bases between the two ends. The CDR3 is CASSLAGNEQFF. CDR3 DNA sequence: TGCGCCAGCAGCTTGGCCGGGAATGAGCAGTTCTTC. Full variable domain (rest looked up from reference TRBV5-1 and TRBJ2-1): KAGVTQTPRYLIKTRGQQVTLSCSPISGHRSVSWYQQTPGQGLQFLFEYFSETQRNKGNFPGRFSGRQFSNSRSEMNVSTLELGDSALYLCASSLAGNEQFFGPGTRLTVL.

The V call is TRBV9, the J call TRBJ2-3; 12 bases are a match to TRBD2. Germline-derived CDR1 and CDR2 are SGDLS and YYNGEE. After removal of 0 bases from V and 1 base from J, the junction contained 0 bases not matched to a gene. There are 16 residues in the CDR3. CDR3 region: CASSVGLAGGTDTQYF. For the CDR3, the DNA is TGTGCCAGCAGCGTAGGACTAGCGGGGGGCACAGATACGCAGTATTTT.

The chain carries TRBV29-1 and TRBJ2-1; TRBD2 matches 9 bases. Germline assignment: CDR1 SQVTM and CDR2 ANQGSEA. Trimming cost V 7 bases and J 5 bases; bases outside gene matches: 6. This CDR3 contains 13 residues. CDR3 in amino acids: CSGERGANNEQFF. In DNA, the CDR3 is TGCAGCGGGGAGCGGGGGGCAAACAATGAGCAGTTCTTC.

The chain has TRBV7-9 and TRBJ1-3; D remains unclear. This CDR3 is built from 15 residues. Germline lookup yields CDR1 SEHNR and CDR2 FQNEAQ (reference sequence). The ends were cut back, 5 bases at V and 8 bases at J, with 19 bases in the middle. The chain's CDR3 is CASSTPDKVVDTIYF. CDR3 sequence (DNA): TGTGCCAGCAGCACACCTGACAAAGTGGTAGACACCATATATTTT.

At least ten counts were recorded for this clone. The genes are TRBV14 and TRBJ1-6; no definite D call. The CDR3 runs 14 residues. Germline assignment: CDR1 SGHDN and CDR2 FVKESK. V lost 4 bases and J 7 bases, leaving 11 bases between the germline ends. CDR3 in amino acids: CASSRGLMNSPLHF. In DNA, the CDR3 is TGTGCCAGCAGCCGAGGGCTCATGAATTCACCCCTCCACTTT.